This TCR beta chain is drawn from a study of T cell changes during pregnancy in multiple sclerosis. The table came from immunoSEQ multiplex PCR; TCRdb's copy has only in-frame clones and leaves some out. This table has around 64,000 clones, around 90% appearing once. Germline lookup yields CDR1 SNHLY and CDR2 FYNNEI. CDR3 length equals 15 residues. V shed 4 bases, J shed 4 bases, and the junction held 6 bases outside the gene matches. The V gene is TRBV2, the J gene TRBJ1-5; 8 nucleotides match TRBD1. Sequencing was performed on CD4+ T cells from peripheral blood mononuclear cells, taken after pregnancy. The receptor was isolated from a female donor with multiple sclerosis, enrolled in a pregnancy study. The DNA of the CDR3 is TGTGCCAGCAGTGGCACAGGGGGGGGAAATCAGCCCCAGCATTTT. Protein sequence: CASSGTGGGNQPQHF.